This entry lists 8 T cell receptor beta chains sequenced from one sample in a study of cytomegalovirus exposure and HLA in healthy donors. 13 Jbeta primers and 60 Vbeta primers were used for the PCR. Using immunoSEQ multiplex PCR, the repertoire was profiled, and TCRdb retains in-frame clones only, with some absent. Among fewer than 80,000 clones listed, 79% were seen once. Sequenced: PBMCs. These receptor sequences come from a man aged 30 to 39 in good health and CMV-seronegative.

This chain connects TRBV7-2 to TRBJ1-6; no definite D call. The CDR3 is made up of 12 amino acids. Germline CDR1 and CDR2: SGHTA and FQGNSA. V shed 2 bases and J shed 9 bases, with 5 bases lying between them. In DNA form, the CDR3 reads TGTGCCAGCAGCTTACTCCGTTCACCCCTCCACTTT. Protein sequence: CASSLLRSPLHF. Full variable domain (missing parts from reference TRBV7-2 and TRBJ1-6): GAGVSQSPSNKVTEKGKDVELRCDPISGHTALYWYRQSLGQGLEFLIYFQGNSAPDKSGLPSDRFSAERTGGSVSTLTIQRTQQEDSAVYLCASSLLRSPLHFGNGTRLTVT.

The rearrangement joins TRBV30 to TRBJ1-1, with D tentatively TRBD1 (5 bases). Germline lookup yields CDR1 GTSNPN and CDR2 SVGIG (reference sequence). The CDR3 has 13 residues. V shed 5 bases and J shed 2 bases, with 12 bases lying between them. CDR3 DNA: TGTGCCTGGGGGATCGGGGGTAACACTGAAGCTTTCTTT. Translated: CAWGIGGNTEAFF.

J is TRBJ1-5 and V is TRBV6-1, with 7 nucleotides matching TRBD1. The CDR3 spans 17 residues. Germline V gene sequence: CDR1 MNHNS, CDR2 SASEGT. Trimming took 5 bases from V and 3 from J; bases not matched to a gene: 13. The CDR3 region is CASSQGGWDSSNQPQHF. CDR3 bases: TGTGCCAGCAGTCAAGGCGGGTGGGACAGTTCCAATCAGCCCCAGCATTTT.

This chain uses TRBV7-9 with TRBJ2-7; TRBD1 matches at 10 bases. This CDR3 has 14 amino acids. V trimming: 5 bases; J trimming: 2 bases; junction bases outside the gene matches: 3. The V gene's germline CDR1 is SEHNR and CDR2 FQNEAQ (reference sequence). The CDR3 here is CASSRDRGAYEQYF. Here the CDR3 DNA reads TGTGCCAGCAGCCGGGACAGGGGAGCCTACGAGCAGTACTTC.

CDR3 protein: CASSQERVSGANVLTF. The CDR3 DNA sequence: TGCGCCAGCAGCCAAGAGCGGGTCTCTGGGGCCAACGTCCTGACTTTC. The chain joins TRBV4-3 to TRBJ2-6, with a weak D call TRBD2 (5 bases). This CDR3 is 16 amino acids long. The germline V and J ends were trimmed by 0 bases and 0 bases, with 6 bases remaining between them. The germline V gene has CDR1 LGHNA and CDR2 YSLEER.

V gene TRBV6-5 combines with J gene TRBJ2-1; the D gene is possibly TRBD1 (7 bases). Per germline, CDR1 MNHEY and CDR2 SVGAGI. The CDR3 consists of 14 residues. With 6 bases removed from V and 9 bases from J, the gap between germline ends came to 18 bases. CDR3 DNA: TGTGCCAGCAGCAGGGGGGCGGGATATGGTGAGCAGTTCTTC. This sequence encodes CASSRGAGYGEQFF.

J is TRBJ1-2 and V is TRBV14; D is perhaps TRBD1 (5 bases). Germline V lookup: CDR1 SGHDN, CDR2 FVKESK. This CDR3 spans 13 amino acids. The germline V and J ends were trimmed by 6 bases and 5 bases, with 13 bases remaining between them. The chain's CDR3 is CASRAGTQYGYTF. Here the CDR3 DNA reads TGTGCCAGCAGGGCCGGGACTCAATATGGCTACACCTTC. Supplemented by reference TRBV14 and TRBJ1-2, the full variable domain reads EAGVTQFPSHSVIEKGQTVTLRCDPISGHDNLYWYRRVMGKEIKFLLHFVKESKQDESGMPNNRFLAERTGGTYSTLKVQPAELEDSGVYFCASRAGTQYGYTFGSGTRLTVV.

The chain joins TRBV4-1 to TRBJ2-1, with TRBD2 matching over 9 bases. V gave up 1 base and J gave up 4 bases; unmatched junction bases: 5. This CDR3 region has 16 residues. Per germline, CDR1 MGHRA and CDR2 YSYEKL. The CDR3 nucleotides read TGCGCCAGCAGCCAAGTCAGACTAGCGGTTTACAATGAGCAGTTCTTC. Its protein is CASSQVRLAVYNEQFF.